The TCR beta chain under discussion was sequenced for a study of cytomegalovirus exposure and HLA in healthy donors. Trimming cost V 9 bases and J 4 bases, with 7 bases left between them. CDR1 is MNHEY, CDR2 SVGAGI, per germline. This CDR3 has 12 amino acids. This PCR relied on a set of 60 Vbeta primers and 13 Jbeta primers. Clones were read by immunoSEQ multiplex PCR, and TCRdb kept only the in-frame ones, dropping some. The table lists 120,000 to 150,000 clones, roughly three quarters of them singletons. The clonotype was recovered from a woman in her thirties or forties in good health and CMV-seronegative. Sequenced: PBMCs. The V and J genes are TRBV6-5 and TRBJ1-6, with unresolved D. The CDR3: CASGEYNSPLHF. The DNA of the CDR3 is TGTGCCAGTGGAGAATATAATTCACCCCTCCACTTT.